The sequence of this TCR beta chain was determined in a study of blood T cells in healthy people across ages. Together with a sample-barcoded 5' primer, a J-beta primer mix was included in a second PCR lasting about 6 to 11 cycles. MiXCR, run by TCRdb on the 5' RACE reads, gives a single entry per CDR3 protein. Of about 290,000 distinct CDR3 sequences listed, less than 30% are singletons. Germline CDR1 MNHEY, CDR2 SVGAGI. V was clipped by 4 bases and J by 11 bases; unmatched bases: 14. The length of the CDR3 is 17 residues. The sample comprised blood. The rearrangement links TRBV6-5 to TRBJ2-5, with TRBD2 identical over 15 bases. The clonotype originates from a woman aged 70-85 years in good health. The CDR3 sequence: CASSSGLAGGPLGEQYF. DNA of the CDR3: TGTGCCAGCAGTTCGGGACTAGCGGGAGGCCCATTGGGAGAGCAGTACTTC.